Each of the 6 T cell receptor beta chains below was sequenced from the same sample in a study of T cell changes during pregnancy in multiple sclerosis. Using immunoSEQ multiplex PCR, the repertoire was profiled, and TCRdb retains in-frame clones only, with some absent. The table includes fewer than 90,000 clones, approximately 95% detected once. Sequences were derived from peripheral blood, sampled after pregnancy. These receptors were taken from a female donor in good health, enrolled as a control in a pregnancy study.

The J gene is TRBJ1-4, the V gene TRBV6-1; tentative D call: TRBD1 (6 bases). The ends were cut back, 2 bases at V and 7 bases at J, with 11 bases in the middle. The CDR3 is 14 residues long. Germline lookup yields CDR1 MNHNS and CDR2 SASEGT. CDR3 in amino acids: CASSELGAGEKLFF. The CDR3 nucleotides read TGTGCCAGCAGTGAACTGGGGGCGGGTGAAAAACTGTTTTTT.

The V call is TRBV6-1, the J call TRBJ2-7, with 8 positions matching TRBD2. This CDR3 has 14 residues. Trimming removed 6 bases from V and 2 bases from J; junction bases left unmatched: 6. Germline-derived CDR1 and CDR2 are MNHNS and SASEGT. The CDR3 loop is CASRSRGGAYEQYF. In DNA form, the CDR3 reads TGTGCCAGCAGGTCCCGGGGGGGAGCCTACGAGCAGTACTTC.

A word on this clone: This same CDR3 is encoded by further DNA sequences in the sample. This chain links TRBV7-9 with TRBJ1-1; tentative D call: TRBD1 (5 bases). Trimming took off 5 bases at V and 4 bases at J, with 8 bases between the two ends. This CDR3 is 12 amino acids long. Germline lookup yields CDR1 SEHNR and CDR2 FQNEAQ (reference sequence). This CDR3 reads CASSEQGTEAFF. The DNA of the CDR3 is TGTGCCAGCAGCGAGCAGGGCACTGAAGCTTTCTTT.

The chain joins TRBV28 to TRBJ2-1; D unclear. The V gene's germline CDR1 is MDHEN and CDR2 SYDVKM. The CDR3 sequence is 16 residues long. V shed 6 bases and J shed 7 bases, with 22 bases lying between them. CDR3 sequence reads: CASSPQLAVLPNEQFF. The CDR3, as DNA: TGTGCCAGCAGCCCTCAATTGGCCGTTTTACCGAATGAGCAGTTCTTC.

This chain connects TRBV27 to TRBJ2-7, with a tentative D call TRBD1 (5 bases). V lost 3 bases, J lost 2 bases, and 11 bases lay in between. The CDR3 is 14 residues long. Germline-derived CDR1 and CDR2 are MNHEY and SMNVEV (reference sequence). The CDR3 sequence is CASSFKGLAYEQYF. Here the CDR3 DNA reads TGTGCCAGCAGTTTCAAGGGGTTAGCCTACGAGCAGTACTTC.

Worth noting for this clone: An end of the junction does not agree with germline; a read error may underlie this. The chain has TRBV20-1 and TRBJ2-4; 9 bases fit TRBD1. Germline CDR1 and CDR2: DFQATT and SNEGSKA (reference sequence). CDR3 length: 10 amino acids. For the CDR3, the DNA is TGCAGCGCTTCGGGGGACAGGGTATGGTTC. The encoded protein is CSASGDRVWF.